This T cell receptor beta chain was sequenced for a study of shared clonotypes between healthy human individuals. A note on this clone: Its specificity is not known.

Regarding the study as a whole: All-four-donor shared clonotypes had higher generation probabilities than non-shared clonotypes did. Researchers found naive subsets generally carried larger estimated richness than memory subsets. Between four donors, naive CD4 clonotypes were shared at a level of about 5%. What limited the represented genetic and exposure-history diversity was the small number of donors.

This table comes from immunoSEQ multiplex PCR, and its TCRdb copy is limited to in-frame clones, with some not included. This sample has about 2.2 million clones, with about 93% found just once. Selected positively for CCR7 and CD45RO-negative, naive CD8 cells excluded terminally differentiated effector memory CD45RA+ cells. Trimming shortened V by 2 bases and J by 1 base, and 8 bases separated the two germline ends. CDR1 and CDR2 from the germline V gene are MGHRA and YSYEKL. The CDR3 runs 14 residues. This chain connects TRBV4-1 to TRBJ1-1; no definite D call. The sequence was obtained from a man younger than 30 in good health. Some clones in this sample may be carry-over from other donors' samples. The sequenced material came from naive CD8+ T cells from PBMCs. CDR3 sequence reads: CASSQFPENTEAFF. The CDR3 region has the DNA TGCGCCAGCAGCCAATTCCCGGAGAACACTGAAGCTTTCTTT.